This is a list of T cell receptor beta chains from one sample in a study of T cells in Graves' hyperthyroidism and ophthalmopathy. TCRdb itself ran the multiplex PCR reads through MiXCR, one entry per CDR3 protein. The sample records about 210,000 distinct CDR3 sequences, 15% to 20% being singletons. Input material: blood. Source of these receptors: a man in his fifties with Graves' hyperthyroidism. CDR3s include the opening cysteine and the closing phenylalanine or tryptophan. The D gene is left open where the match is weak. Clone size, where shown, is once, few, many, or a class for clones that have expanded.

CDR3 length	V gene	D gene	J gene	clone size	CDR3 protein
17	TRBV12-3/TRBV12-4	TRBD2	TRBJ2-7	many	CASSYDFLGGPSYEQYF
15	TRBV28	TRBD1	TRBJ1-5	NA	CASSFMDRNNQPQHF
14	TRBV5-1	TRBD2	TRBJ2-5	few	CASSLRTSEETQYF
18	TRBV6-2/TRBV6-3	NA	TRBJ1-5	many	CASSYLQGLSKGNQPQHF
16	TRBV20-1	TRBD1	TRBJ1-5	many	CSARDIQGGGNQPQHF
12	TRBV19	NA	TRBJ1-1	many	CASTGRATEAFF
14	TRBV7-2	NA	TRBJ2-1	NA	CASSHPQRGEEQFF
16	TRBV27	TRBD2	TRBJ2-1	few	CASSLSVTSLWNEQFF
14	TRBV5-1	TRBD2	TRBJ2-1	many	CASSFGAGGNEQFF
17	TRBV10-3	TRBD2	TRBJ2-3	NA	CAITPGIAGVPTDTQYF
14	TRBV6-5	TRBD1	TRBJ1-2	NA	CASTAGGEYYGYTF
12	TRBV20-1	NA	TRBJ2-1	few	CSARVARTEQFF
15	TRBV28	NA	TRBJ2-3	few	CASSPLANGTDTQYF
14	TRBV19	TRBD1	TRBJ1-3	many	CASSERGHGNTIYF
15	TRBV30	NA	TRBJ1-3	many	CAWSVGDIRKDTIYF